This TCR beta chain was found in a study of shared clonotypes between healthy human individuals. The overall study: Three plates were used per donor for CD4 naive, three for CD4 memory, two for CD8 naive and one for CD8 memory.

This clone was found many times. Its antigen remains unknown. Sorted-subset replicate PCRs used approximately 200 ng of genomic DNA. This amount corresponded to about 29,000 T cell genomes. Clones were sequenced by immunoSEQ multiplex PCR, and TCRdb holds only the in-frame ones, with some missing. The profile covers 950,000 to 1,100,000 clones, with 70% to 80% appearing a single time and roughly 0.65% taken by the ten largest. The CDR3 is 16 residues long. V gave up 1 base and J gave up 1 base, with 13 bases separating them. Germline CDR1 SGHVS, CDR2 FQNEAQ. Study results and caveats: Non-shared clonotypes had lower generation probabilities than clonotypes shared by all four sorted-subset donors. It was only blood that was sampled, and tissue repertoires likely differ.

This TCR derives from a man between 18 and 29 years old in good health. Some clones in this sample may be carry-over from other donors' samples. The J gene is TRBJ2-5, the V gene TRBV7-8; the D is unclear. The sequenced sample was memory CD4+ T cells from PBMCs. Stated subset: CD45RA-negative fraction. This CDR3 is CASSLGRWRRQETQYF. CDR3 DNA sequence: TGTGCCAGCAGCTTAGGAAGGTGGCGGCGCCAAGAGACCCAGTACTTC.